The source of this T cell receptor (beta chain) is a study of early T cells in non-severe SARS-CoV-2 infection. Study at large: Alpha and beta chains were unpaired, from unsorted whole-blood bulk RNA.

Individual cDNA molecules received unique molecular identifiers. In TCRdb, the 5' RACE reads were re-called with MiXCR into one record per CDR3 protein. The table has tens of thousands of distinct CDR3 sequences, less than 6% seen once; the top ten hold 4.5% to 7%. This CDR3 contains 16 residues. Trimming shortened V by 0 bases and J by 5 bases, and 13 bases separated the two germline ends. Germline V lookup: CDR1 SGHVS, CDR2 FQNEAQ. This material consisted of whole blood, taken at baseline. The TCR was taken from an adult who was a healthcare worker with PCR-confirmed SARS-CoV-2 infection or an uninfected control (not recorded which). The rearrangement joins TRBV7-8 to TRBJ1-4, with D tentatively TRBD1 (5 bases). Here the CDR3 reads CASSLAGGVLNEKLFF. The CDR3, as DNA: TGTGCCAGCAGCTTAGCGGGAGGGGTCTTAAATGAAAAACTGTTTTTT.